Only a few counts were recorded for the clone carrying this T cell receptor beta chain. Its antigen is not identified. As it was prepared, the TCRbeta library received unique molecular identifiers. TCRdb called the PCR reads again in MiXCR, with one record for every CDR3 protein. The data hold hundreds of thousands of distinct CDR3 sequences, with roughly 26% observed a single time. This sample is part of a study of T-cell reconstitution after alpha-beta-depleted transplantation in children. The study, taken as a whole, reports: T-cell numbers and diversity, one year after transplant, stemmed largely from T cells that were newly produced. Reportedly, alpha-beta T cells present about two months post-transplant originated from several hundred expanded clones of graft origin.

Trimming left V 1 base short and J 0 bases short, with 10 bases between. Germline V lookup: CDR1 MNHEY, CDR2 SMNVEV (reference sequence). The CDR3 runs 15 residues. The source was PBMCs, collected before TCRalphabeta/CD19-depleted stem cell transplant. The chain links TRBV27 to TRBJ2-7, with D unclear. This receptor was taken from a girl aged 2 to 9 with Fanconi anemia, due to receive a stem cell transplant. CDR3 coding DNA: TGTGCCAGCAGTTTATTGCGGTCGAGCTCCTACGAGCAGTACTTC. Protein product: CASSLLRSSSYEQYF.